This T cell receptor beta chain came from a study of blood T cell repertoires in COVID-19. At the level of the study: The analysed material was cDNA or gDNA that came from T cells, B-cell-depleted T cells, or PBMCs.

Only in-frame clones appear in the TCRdb table, and some are missing; sequencing was by immunoSEQ multiplex PCR. Of 150,000 to 180,000 clones in the sample, approximately 83% were seen once. Germline V gene sequence: CDR1 SNHLY, CDR2 FYNNEI. The CDR3 totals 13 residues. V was clipped by 2 bases and J by 6 bases, with 7 bases between them. This TCR was sampled from a woman in her sixties with acute or convalescent COVID-19. Sequencing used peripheral blood. The rearrangement links TRBV2 to TRBJ2-2; possibly TRBD1 for D (5 bases). The CDR3 nucleotides are TGTGCCAGCAGTGAACAGGGTTCCGGGGAGCTGTTTTTT. It translates to CASSEQGSGELFF.